This T cell receptor (beta chain) stems from a study of tissue T cells after allogeneic stem cell transplantation. The assay was immunoSEQ multiplex PCR, and TCRdb's table has in-frame clones only and misses some. The sample consists of roughly 20,000 clones, 69% of them appearing once. This CDR3 is 17 amino acids long. The trim removed 3 bases at V and 0 bases at J, leaving 3 bases unmatched. CDR1 and CDR2 from the germline V gene are LGHNA and YSYQKL. To note about this clone: Gene names denote mouse genes. Read coverage stops 1 residue before the CDR3 terminus; the germline J gene supplies the remainder.

Sequencing used blood. This clonotype was sampled from a female BALB/c mouse in good health. MHC haplotype of the strain: H2-d. V and J are TRBV2 and TRBJ2-5, with TRBD2 identical over 13 bases. CDR3 bases read: TGTGCCAGCAGCCAGGGACTGGGGGGGGTTAACCAAGACACCCAGTAC. It yields the protein CASSQGLGGVNQDTQY. The whole CDR3 is CASSQGLGGVNQDTQYF.